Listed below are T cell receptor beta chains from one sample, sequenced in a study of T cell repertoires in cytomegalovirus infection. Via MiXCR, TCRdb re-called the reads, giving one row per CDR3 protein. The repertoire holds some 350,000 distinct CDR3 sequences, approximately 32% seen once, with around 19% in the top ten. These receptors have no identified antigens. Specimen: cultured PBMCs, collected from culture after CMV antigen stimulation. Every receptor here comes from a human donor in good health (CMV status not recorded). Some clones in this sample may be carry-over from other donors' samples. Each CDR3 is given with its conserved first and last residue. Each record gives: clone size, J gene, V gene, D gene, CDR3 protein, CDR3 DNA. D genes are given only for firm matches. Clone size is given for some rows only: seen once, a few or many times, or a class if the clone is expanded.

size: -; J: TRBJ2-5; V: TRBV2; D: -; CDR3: CASSISTGETQYF; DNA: TGTGCCAGCAGTATTTCCACCGGAGAGACCCAGTACTTC
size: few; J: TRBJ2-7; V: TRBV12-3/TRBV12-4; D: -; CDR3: CASRPEEGATYEQYF; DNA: TGTGCCAGCAGACCCGAGGAGGGGGCTACCTACGAGCAGTACTTC
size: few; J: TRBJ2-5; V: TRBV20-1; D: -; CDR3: CSASLAGAQETQYF; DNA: TGCAGTGCTAGTCTGGCGGGGGCCCAAGAGACCCAGTACTTC
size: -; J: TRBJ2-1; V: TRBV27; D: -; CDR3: CASSSPSDSYNEQFF; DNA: TGTGCCAGCAGTTCGCCGTCGGACAGCTACAATGAGCAGTTCTTC
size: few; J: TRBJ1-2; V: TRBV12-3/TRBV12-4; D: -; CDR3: CASSLEGTGGYTF; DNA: TGTGCCAGCAGTTTAGAAGGGACTGGGGGCTACACCTTC
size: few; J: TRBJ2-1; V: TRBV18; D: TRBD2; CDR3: CASSPGLAFNEQFF; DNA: TGTGCCAGCTCACCGGGACTAGCGTTTAATGAGCAGTTCTTC
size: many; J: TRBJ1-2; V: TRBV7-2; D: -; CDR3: CASTRASNYGYTF; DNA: TGTGCCAGCACCCGGGCGAGTAACTATGGCTACACCTTC
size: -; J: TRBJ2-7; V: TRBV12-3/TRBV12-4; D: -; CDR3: CASSWDQYEQYF; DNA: TGTGCCAGCAGCTGGGACCAGTACGAGCAGTACTTC
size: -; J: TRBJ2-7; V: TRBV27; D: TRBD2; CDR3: CASSFRGGHEQYF; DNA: TGTGCCAGCAGTTTTAGGGGAGGGCACGAGCAGTACTTC
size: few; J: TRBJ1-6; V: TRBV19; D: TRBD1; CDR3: CASRTGGGSYNSPLHF; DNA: TGTGCCAGTAGAACAGGGGGTGGGTCCTATAATTCACCCCTCCACTTT
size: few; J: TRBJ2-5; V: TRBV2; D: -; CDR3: CASSDPRGETQYF; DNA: TGTGCCAGCAGTGACCCCAGGGGAGAGACCCAGTACTTC
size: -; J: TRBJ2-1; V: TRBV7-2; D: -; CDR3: CASSSPPGLYNEQFF; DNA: TGTGCCAGCAGCTCCCCTCCTGGGCTCTACAATGAGCAGTTCTTC
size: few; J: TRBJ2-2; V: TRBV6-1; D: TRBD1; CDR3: CASRQGALGTGELFF; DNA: TGTGCCAGCAGACAGGGGGCGCTTGGCACCGGGGAGCTGTTTTTT
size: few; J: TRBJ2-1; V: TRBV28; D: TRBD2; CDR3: CASSLLAGPYNEQFF; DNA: TGTGCCAGCAGTTTACTAGCGGGGCCCTACAATGAGCAGTTCTTC
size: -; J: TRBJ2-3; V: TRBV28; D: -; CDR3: CASTEGRARTDTQYF; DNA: TGTGCCAGCACTGAGGGGCGGGCGCGCACAGATACGCAGTATTTT
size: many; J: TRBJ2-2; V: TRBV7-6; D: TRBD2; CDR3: CASSPPNYGGGSENTGELFF; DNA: TGTGCCAGCAGCCCACCGAATTATGGCGGGGGGTCCGAGAACACCGGGGAGCTGTTTTTT
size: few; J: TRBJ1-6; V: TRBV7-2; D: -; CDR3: CASSLVVLSENSPLHF; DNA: TGTGCCAGCAGCTTAGTCGTACTCTCAGAAAATTCACCCCTCCACTTT
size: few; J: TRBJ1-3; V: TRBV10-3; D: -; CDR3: CAISESGFRGSSGNTIYF; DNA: TGTGCCATCAGTGAGTCGGGGTTTCGAGGGAGCTCTGGAAACACCATATATTTT
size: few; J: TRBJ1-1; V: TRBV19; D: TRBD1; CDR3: CASSMTGGTEAFF; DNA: TGTGCCAGTAGTATGACAGGGGGGACTGAAGCTTTCTTT
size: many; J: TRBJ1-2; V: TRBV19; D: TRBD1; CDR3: CASDNGAGGFGYGYTF; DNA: TGTGCCTCCGACAACGGGGCAGGGGGTTTTGGCTATGGCTACACCTTC
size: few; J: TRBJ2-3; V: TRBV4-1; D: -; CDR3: CASSQDSPNSGRDTQYF; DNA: TGCGCCAGCAGCCAAGATTCGCCTAACTCGGGACGGGATACGCAGTATTTT
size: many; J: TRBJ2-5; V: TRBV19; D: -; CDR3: CASSTAAGTSYQETQYF; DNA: TGTGCCAGTAGTACTGCGGCGGGCACTTCGTACCAAGAGACCCAGTACTTC
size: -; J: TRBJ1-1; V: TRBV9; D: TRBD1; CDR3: CASSVGPEGQGRTEAFF; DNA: TGTGCCAGCAGCGTAGGCCCGGAGGGACAGGGACGCACTGAAGCTTTCTTT
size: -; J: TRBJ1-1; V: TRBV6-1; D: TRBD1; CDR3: CARSYTPDRATEAFF; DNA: TGTGCCCGAAGTTACACCCCAGACAGGGCCACTGAAGCTTTCTTT
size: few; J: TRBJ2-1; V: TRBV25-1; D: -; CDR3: CASSGPNEQFF; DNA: TGTGCCAGCAGTGGGCCCAATGAGCAGTTCTTC
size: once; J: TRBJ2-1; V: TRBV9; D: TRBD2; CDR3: CASSVGTSGSYNEQFF; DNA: TGTGCCAGCAGCGTAGGGACTAGCGGGAGTTACAATGAGCAGTTCTTC
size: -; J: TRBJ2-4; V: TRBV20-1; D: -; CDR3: CSASRSPKNIQYF; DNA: TGCAGTGCTAGCCGGTCTCCCAAAAACATTCAGTACTTC
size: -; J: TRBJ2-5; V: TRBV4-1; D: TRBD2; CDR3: CASSQRPSGGTLQETQYF; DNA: TGTGCCAGCAGCCAACGACCTAGCGGGGGGACTCTCCAAGAGACCCAGTACTTC
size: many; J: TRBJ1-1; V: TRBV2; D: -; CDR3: CASSMNTEAFF; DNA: TGTGCCAGCAGCATGAACACTGAAGCTTTCTTT
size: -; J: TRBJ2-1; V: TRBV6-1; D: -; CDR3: CASSPQRGGSYNEQFF; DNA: TGTGCCAGCAGTCCACAGAGGGGGGGCTCCTACAATGAGCAGTTCTTC
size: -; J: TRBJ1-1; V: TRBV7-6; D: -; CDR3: CASSLQGTTEAFF; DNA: TGTGCCAGCAGCTTGCAGGGGACCACTGAAGCTTTCTTT
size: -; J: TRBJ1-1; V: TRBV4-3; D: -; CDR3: CASSQGGLEVNTEAFF; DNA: TGCGCCAGCAGCCAAGGGGGTTTGGAGGTGAACACTGAAGCTTTCTTT
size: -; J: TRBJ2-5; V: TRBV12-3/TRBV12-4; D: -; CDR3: CASSPVGNIQETQYF; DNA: TGTGCCAGCAGCCCTGTCGGGAACATCCAAGAGACCCAGTACTTC
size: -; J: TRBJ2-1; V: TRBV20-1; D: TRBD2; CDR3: CSARRLARGSYNEQFF; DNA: TGCAGTGCGAGGAGACTAGCGAGGGGGTCCTACAATGAGCAGTTCTTC
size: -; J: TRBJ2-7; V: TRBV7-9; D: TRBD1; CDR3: CASSPPTGTGAFEQYF; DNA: TGTGCCAGCAGCCCTCCGACCGGGACAGGGGCTTTCGAGCAGTACTTC
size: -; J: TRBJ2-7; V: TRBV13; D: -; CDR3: CASSPEGGGSYEQYF; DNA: TGTGCCAGCAGCCCCGAGGGGGGCGGGTCCTACGAGCAGTACTTC
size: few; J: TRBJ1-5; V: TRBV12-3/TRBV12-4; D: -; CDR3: CASSLMAALQPQHF; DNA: TGTGCCAGCAGTTTAATGGCGGCTCTTCAGCCCCAGCATTTT
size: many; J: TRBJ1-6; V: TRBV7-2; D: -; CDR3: CASSLAGGQRNSPLHF; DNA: TGTGCCAGCAGCTTAGCCGGGGGGCAGAGGAATTCACCCCTCCACTTT
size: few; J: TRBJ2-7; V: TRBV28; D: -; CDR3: CASSPGGVYEQYF; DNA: TGTGCCAGCAGCCCCGGGGGAGTTTACGAGCAGTACTTC
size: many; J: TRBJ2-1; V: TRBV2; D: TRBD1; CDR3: CASSESRDRPGGYNEQFF; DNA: TGTGCCAGCAGTGAATCCCGGGACAGGCCTGGGGGATACAATGAGCAGTTCTTC